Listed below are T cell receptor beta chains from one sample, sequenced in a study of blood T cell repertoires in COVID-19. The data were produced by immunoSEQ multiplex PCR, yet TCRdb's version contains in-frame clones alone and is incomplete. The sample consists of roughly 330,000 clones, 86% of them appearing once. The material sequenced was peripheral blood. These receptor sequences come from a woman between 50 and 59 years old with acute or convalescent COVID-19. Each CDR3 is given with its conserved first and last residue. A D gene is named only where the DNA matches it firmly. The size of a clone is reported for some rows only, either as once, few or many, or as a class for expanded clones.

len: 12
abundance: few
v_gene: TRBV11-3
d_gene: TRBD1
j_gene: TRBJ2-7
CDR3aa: CASSRQGYEQYF
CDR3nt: TGTGCCAGCAGCCGACAGGGTTACGAGCAGTACTTC

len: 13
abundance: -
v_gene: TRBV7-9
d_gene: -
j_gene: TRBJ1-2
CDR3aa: CASSFLSNYGYTF
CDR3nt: TGTGCCAGCAGCTTTCTGTCGAACTATGGCTACACCTTC

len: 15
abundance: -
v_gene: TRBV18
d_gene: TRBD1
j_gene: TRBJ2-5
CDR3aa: CASSPSSGGGETQYF
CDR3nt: TGTGCCAGCTCACCGTCGTCAGGGGGCGGTGAGACCCAGTACTTC

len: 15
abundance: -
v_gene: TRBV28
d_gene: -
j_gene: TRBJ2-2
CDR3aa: CASSSYRVRTGELFF
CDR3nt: TGTGCCAGCAGCTCTTACCGGGTTCGAACCGGGGAGCTGTTTTTT

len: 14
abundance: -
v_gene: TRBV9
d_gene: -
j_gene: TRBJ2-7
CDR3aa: CASSQGGEPYEQYF
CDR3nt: TGTGCCAGCAGCCAAGGGGGGGAGCCCTACGAGCAGTACTTC

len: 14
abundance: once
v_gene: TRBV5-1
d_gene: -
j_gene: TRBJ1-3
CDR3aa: CASSPVSSGNTIYF
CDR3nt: TGCGCCAGCAGCCCGGTGAGCTCTGGAAACACCATATATTTT

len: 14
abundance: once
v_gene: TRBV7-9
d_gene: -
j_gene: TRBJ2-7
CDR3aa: CASSLAPDTYEQYF
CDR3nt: TGTGCCAGCAGCTTAGCCCCAGATACCTACGAGCAGTACTTC

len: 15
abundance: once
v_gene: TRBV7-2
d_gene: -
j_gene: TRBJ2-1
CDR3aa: CASSLASASYNEQFF
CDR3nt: TGTGCCAGCAGCTTAGCTAGCGCCTCCTACAATGAGCAGTTCTTC

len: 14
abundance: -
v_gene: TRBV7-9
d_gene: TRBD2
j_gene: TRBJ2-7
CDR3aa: CASSFGTSYYEQYF
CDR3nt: TGTGCCAGCAGCTTTGGGACTAGCTACTACGAGCAGTACTTC

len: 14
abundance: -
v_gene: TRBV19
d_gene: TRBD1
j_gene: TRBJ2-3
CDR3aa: CASTPKGAVDTQYF
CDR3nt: TGTGCCAGTACCCCAAAGGGGGCTGTAGATACGCAGTATTTT

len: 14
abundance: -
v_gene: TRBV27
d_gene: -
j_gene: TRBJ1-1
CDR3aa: CASSLFRGNTEAFF
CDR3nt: TGTGCCAGCAGTTTATTCCGGGGGAACACTGAAGCTTTCTTT

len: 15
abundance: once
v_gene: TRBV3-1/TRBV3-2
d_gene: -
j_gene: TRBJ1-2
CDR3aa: CASRGYRVTNYGYTF
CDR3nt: TGTGCCAGCAGGGGTTACAGGGTAACTAACTATGGCTACACCTTC

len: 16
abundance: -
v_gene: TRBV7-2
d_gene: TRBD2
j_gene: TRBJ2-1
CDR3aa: CASSFQAQRELGEQFF
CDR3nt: TGTGCCAGCAGCTTTCAGGCGCAGCGGGAGTTGGGTGAGCAGTTCTTC

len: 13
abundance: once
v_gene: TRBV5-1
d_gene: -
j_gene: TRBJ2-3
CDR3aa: CASSLLGEDTQYF
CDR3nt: TGCGCCAGCAGCCTCCTAGGGGAAGATACGCAGTATTTT

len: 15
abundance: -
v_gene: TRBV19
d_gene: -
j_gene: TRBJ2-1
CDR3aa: CASSMVRSSYNEQFF
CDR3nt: TGTGCCAGTAGTATGGTTCGGAGCTCCTACAATGAGCAGTTCTTC

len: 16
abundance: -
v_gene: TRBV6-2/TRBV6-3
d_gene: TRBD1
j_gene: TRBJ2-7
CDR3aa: CASSYSPGQGAHEQYF
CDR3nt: TGTGCCAGCAGTTACAGCCCCGGACAGGGGGCCCACGAGCAGTACTTC

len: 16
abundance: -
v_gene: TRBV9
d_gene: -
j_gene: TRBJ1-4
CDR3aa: CASSLRDSATNEKLFF
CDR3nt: TGTGCCAGCAGCCTAAGGGACTCAGCAACTAATGAAAAACTGTTTTTT

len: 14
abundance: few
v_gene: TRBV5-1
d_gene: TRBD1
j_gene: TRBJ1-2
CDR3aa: CASSLTGTGIGYTF
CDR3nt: TGCGCCAGCAGCTTGACCGGGACAGGGATCGGCTACACCTTC

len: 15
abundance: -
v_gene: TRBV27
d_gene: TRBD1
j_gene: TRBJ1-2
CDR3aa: CASRGTGDPNYGYTF
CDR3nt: TGTGCCAGCAGGGGGACAGGGGACCCTAACTATGGCTACACCTTC

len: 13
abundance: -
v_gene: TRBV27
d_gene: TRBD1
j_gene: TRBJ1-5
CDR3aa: CASRTGGGQPQHF
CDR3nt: TGTGCCAGCAGAACAGGGGGAGGTCAGCCCCAGCATTTT

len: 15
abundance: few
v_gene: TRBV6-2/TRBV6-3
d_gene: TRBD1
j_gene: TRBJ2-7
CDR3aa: CASSYKGTGTYEQYF
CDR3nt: TGTGCCAGCAGTTACAAAGGGACAGGGACTTACGAGCAGTACTTC

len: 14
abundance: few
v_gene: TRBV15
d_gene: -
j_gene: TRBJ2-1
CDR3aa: CATSKQASHNEQFF
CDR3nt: TGTGCCACCAGCAAACAGGCTTCCCACAATGAGCAGTTCTTC

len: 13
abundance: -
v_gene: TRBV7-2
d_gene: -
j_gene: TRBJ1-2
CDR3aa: CASSLSGLSGYTF
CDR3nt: TGTGCCAGCAGCTTATCAGGGTTATCTGGCTACACCTTC

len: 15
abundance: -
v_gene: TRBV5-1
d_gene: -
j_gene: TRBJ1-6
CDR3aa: CASSLYGVVISPLHF
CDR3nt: TGCGCCAGCAGCTTGTACGGGGTGGTCATTTCACCCCTCCACTTT

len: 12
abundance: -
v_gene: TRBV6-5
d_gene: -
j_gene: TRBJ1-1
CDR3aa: CASRNFLAEAFF
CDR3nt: TGTGCCAGCAGAAACTTTTTAGCTGAAGCTTTCTTT

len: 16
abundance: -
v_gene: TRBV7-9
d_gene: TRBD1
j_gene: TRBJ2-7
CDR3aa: CASSFLQGQGSHEQYF
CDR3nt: TGTGCCAGCAGCTTTCTCCAGGGACAGGGTTCCCACGAGCAGTACTTC

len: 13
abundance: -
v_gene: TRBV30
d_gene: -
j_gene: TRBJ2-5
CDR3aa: CAWSGQGQETQYF
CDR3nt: TGTGCCTGGAGTGGCCAGGGGCAAGAGACCCAGTACTTC